Below, 20 T cell receptor beta chains from the same sample are listed, as sequenced in a study of T cells after yellow fever vaccination. TCRdb fed the 5' RACE reads into MiXCR, producing one record per CDR3 protein. The sample lists about 400,000 distinct CDR3 sequences, around 6.5% occurring once. Sequences were derived from PBMCs, sampled 5 days after the yellow fever booster vaccination. The receptors shown here come from a young man who received the YFV17D yellow fever vaccine.

This clonotype was seen repeatedly, ten times or more. The chain links TRBV29-1 to TRBJ2-3; 7 bases are a match to TRBD2. The CDR3 has 16 residues. In germline, CDR1 is SQVTM, CDR2 ANQGSEA. The ends lost 0 bases at V and 8 bases at J; junction bases unmatched: 14. CDR3 in amino acids: CSVEDLRTSVYGTQYF. CDR3 DNA: TGCAGCGTTGAAGATTTGAGGACTAGTGTATACGGTACGCAGTATTTT.

This clonotype occurred once. The chain employs TRBV20-1 and TRBJ1-6; unclear D gene. This CDR3 spans 15 amino acids. Germline values: CDR1 DFQATT, CDR2 SNEGSKA (reference sequence). V gave up 0 bases and J gave up 7 bases, with 13 bases separating them. CDR3 residues: CSARDFDHWNSPLHF. In DNA, the CDR3 is TGCAGTGCTAGAGATTTCGACCACTGGAATTCACCCCTCCACTTT.

This chain connects TRBV5-1 to TRBJ1-1, with D maybe TRBD1 (6 bases). V was clipped by 0 bases and J by 11 bases, with 17 bases between them. CDR1 SGHRS and CDR2 YFSETQ come from the germline V gene. CDR3 size: 14 residues. Here the CDR3 reads CASSLGPGAQEAFF. CDR3 coding DNA: TGCGCCAGCAGCTTGGGTCCAGGGGCGCAGGAGGCTTTCTTT.

This clonotype was seen repeatedly, ten times or more. The chain employs TRBV5-1 and TRBJ2-7; D call uncertain. Trimming removed 2 bases from V and 4 bases from J, with 7 bases in between. CDR3 size: 12 residues. The germline gives CDR1 SGHRS, CDR2 YFSETQ. CDR3: CASSFSTYEQYF. The CDR3 nucleotides read TGCGCCAGCAGCTTCTCGACATACGAGCAGTACTTC.

The rearrangement links TRBV6-5 to TRBJ2-7; possible D gene TRBD1, 6 bases. The CDR3 runs 15 residues. Germline V gene lookup returns CDR1 MNHEY and CDR2 SVGAGI. Trimming left V 4 bases short and J 5 bases short, with 18 bases between. For the CDR3, the DNA is TGTGCCAGCAGTTTCAGCCTACAGGGTACCCACGAGCAGTACTTC. It encodes CASSFSLQGTHEQYF.

V gene TRBV29-1 combines with J gene TRBJ2-2, with D possibly TRBD1 on 5 matching bases. CDR3 length equals 16 residues. The germline V gene encodes CDR1 SQVTM and CDR2 ANQGSEA. Deletions cut 1 base from V and 2 bases from J, with 14 bases between. The CDR3 here is CSVEGATEFNTGELFF. The CDR3 nucleotides are TGCAGCGTTGAAGGGGCGACAGAATTCAACACCGGGGAGCTGTTTTTT.

This chain uses TRBV27 with TRBJ2-1, with a possible D match to TRBD2 (5 bases). The germline V and J ends were trimmed by 3 bases and 8 bases, with 14 bases remaining between them. CDR3 length: 14 amino acids. CDR1 and CDR2 (germline): MNHEY, SMNVEV (reference sequence). This CDR3 reads CASSLPSLTDEQFF. The CDR3 bases are TGTGCCAGCAGTTTGCCTAGCCTTACCGATGAGCAGTTCTTC.

This clonotype came up many times. The V gene is TRBV11-2, the J gene TRBJ1-6; TRBD1 agrees at 7 bases. The ends lost 3 bases at V and 4 bases at J; junction bases unmatched: 6. Germline V gene lookup returns CDR1 SGHAT and CDR2 FQNNGV. The CDR3 spans 16 residues. CDR3 sequence reads: CASSFQGGLYNSPLHF. Written as DNA, the CDR3 is TGTGCCAGCAGCTTCCAGGGGGGATTATATAATTCACCCCTCCACTTT.

In this sample, this clonotype turned up a few times. The chain combines TRBV9 with TRBJ2-5; TRBD2 matches at 8 bases. There are 16 residues in the CDR3. Trimming took 2 bases from V and 7 from J; bases not matched to a gene: 13. Germline assignment: CDR1 SGDLS and CDR2 YYNGEE. CDR3 protein: CASSVRGDWSGGTQYF. CDR3 DNA sequence: TGTGCCAGCAGCGTGCGGGGGGACTGGAGCGGCGGGACCCAGTACTTC.

This clonotype showed up many times. The chain has TRBV5-6 and TRBJ2-1; D ambiguous. The CDR3 is made up of 12 amino acids. Per the germline V gene, CDR1 is SGHDT and CDR2 is YYEEEE. Between the trimmed V and J ends, which lost 1 base and 10 bases, there was a span of 9 bases. The CDR3 spells CASSLKSQEQFF. The CDR3 DNA reads TGTGCCAGCAGCTTGAAGTCTCAGGAGCAGTTCTTC. The whole variable domain, filled in from reference TRBV5-6 and TRBJ2-1, reads DAGVTQSPTHLIKTRGQQVTLRCSPKSGHDTVSWYQQALGQGPQFIFQYYEEEERQRGNFPDRFSGHQFPNYSSELNVNALLLGDSALYLCASSLKSQEQFFGPGTRLTVL.

This clonotype has a handful of counts. V and J are TRBV29-1 and TRBJ2-7, with D possibly matching TRBD2 (5 bases). V dropped 5 bases and J dropped 4 bases, with 15 bases sitting between them. The CDR3 covers 13 residues. In germline, CDR1 is SQVTM, CDR2 ANQGSEA. The CDR3 reads CSVNTGGTYEQYF. Written as DNA, the CDR3 is TGCAGCGTTAACACCGGAGGAACATACGAGCAGTACTTC.

This clonotype came up many times. The V gene is TRBV29-1, the J gene TRBJ1-4, with 7 nucleotides matching TRBD1. The CDR3 is 13 amino acids. V lost 2 bases, J lost 6 bases, and 3 bases stayed unmatched. Germline CDR1 SQVTM, CDR2 ANQGSEA. CDR3 bases: TGCAGCGTTGAAAGGGGGACAGATGAAAAACTGTTTTTT. It codes for CSVERGTDEKLFF.

This clonotype has a handful of counts. The rearrangement links TRBV20-1 to TRBJ2-5; 12 bases are shared with TRBD2. Looked up from germline, CDR1 is DFQATT and CDR2 is SNEGSKA (reference sequence). CDR3 length: 15 amino acids. The trim removed 6 bases at V and 5 bases at J, leaving 10 bases unmatched. The CDR3 sequence is CSAEIPGTSGETQYF. CDR3 in DNA: TGCAGTGCCGAGATTCCCGGGACTAGCGGGGAGACCCAGTACTTC.

This clonotype was observed a few times. The V and J genes are TRBV20-1 and TRBJ2-4; D is perhaps TRBD2 (6 bases). CDR3 length: 14 amino acids. V was clipped by 4 bases and J by 9 bases, with 19 bases between them. Germline CDR1 reads DFQATT; CDR2 reads SNEGSKA (reference sequence). CDR3 nucleotide sequence: TGCAGTGCTAAGGGTGGGACTGGGGTTGTCATTCAGTACTTC. It is translated as CSAKGGTGVVIQYF.

This clonotype was seen repeatedly, ten times or more. The chain recombines TRBV9 with TRBJ1-1, with D unresolved. CDR3 length: 14 residues. Trimming shortened V by 0 bases and J by 2 bases, and 8 bases separated the two germline ends. CDR1 is SGDLS, CDR2 YYNGEE, per germline. CDR3 amino acids: CASSVDVRNTEAFF. The CDR3 DNA sequence: TGTGCCAGCAGCGTAGATGTCAGAAACACTGAAGCTTTCTTT.

This clonotype was observed a handful of times. This chain uses TRBV11-1 with TRBJ2-7; D perhaps matches TRBD1 (5 bases). In germline, CDR1 is SGHAT, CDR2 FQDESV (reference sequence). CDR3 length: 13 amino acids. The V end lost 6 bases, the J end lost 0 bases, and 9 bases lay between the germline ends. The CDR3 DNA reads TGTGCCAGCAGATGGACATCCTCCTACGAGCAGTACTTC. Translation: CASRWTSSYEQYF.

J is TRBJ1-3 and V is TRBV7-2, with a weak D call TRBD1 (5 bases). CDR3 size: 14 residues. The germline CDR1 and CDR2 sequences are SGHTA and FQGNSA. V lost 3 bases and J lost 6, with 12 bases in between. CDR3 in DNA: TGTGCCAGCAGCTTCTCTGACGGACAAAACACCATATATTTT. Translation: CASSFSDGQNTIYF.

In this sample, this clonotype turned up many times. The chain recombines TRBV18 with TRBJ2-1; possible D gene TRBD2, 6 bases. Germline V lookup: CDR1 KGHSH, CDR2 LQKENI. This CDR3 region has 15 residues. The V end lost 6 bases, the J end lost 0 bases, and 12 bases lay between the germline ends. For the CDR3, the DNA is TGTGCCAGCTCTAACTTCGGGAGCTCCTACAATGAGCAGTTCTTC. Protein: CASSNFGSSYNEQFF.

This clonotype was observed a handful of times. This chain uses TRBV20-1 with TRBJ2-5, with TRBD2 identical over 8 bases. The CDR3 has 15 amino acids. The germline V gene encodes CDR1 DFQATT and CDR2 SNEGSKA (reference sequence). V was pared by 0 bases and J by 5 bases, with 8 bases of the junction left unmatched. CDR3: CSARESLREGETQYF. The DNA for the CDR3 is TGCAGTGCTAGAGAATCTCTCCGGGAGGGGGAGACCCAGTACTTC.

There are many counts of this clonotype. J is TRBJ2-5 and V is TRBV20-1, with D possibly being TRBD2 (6 bases). This CDR3 contains 13 residues. Germline V lookup: CDR1 DFQATT, CDR2 SNEGSKA (reference sequence). Trimming left V 6 bases short and J 1 base short, with 12 bases between. The CDR3 DNA is TGCAGTGCCCATAGCGGAAGCCAAGAGACCCAGTACTTC. Encoded protein: CSAHSGSQETQYF.